Included here is one TCR beta chain sequence, with context. What it binds is unknown. This record belongs to a study of CD8 T cells in Susac syndrome. Reverse transcription of 0.5 to 1 ug RNA was performed with random hexamers. TCRdb reprocessed the immunoSEQ multiplex PCR reads with MiXCR, giving one entry per CDR3 protein. Of 69,000 or so distinct CDR3 sequences in the sample, just under 95% were seen once. Germline V gives CDR1 SGHAT, CDR2 FQNNGV. Between the trimmed V and J ends, which lost 5 bases and 6 bases, there was a span of 19 bases. This CDR3 is 15 amino acids long. Negative isolation yielded CD4+ and CD8+ T cells, and FACS enriched TEMRA cells. Overall study findings and caveats: The study acknowledged a relatively small number of individuals in its TCR sequencing and HLA analysis.

Sequenced material: CD8+ T cells from PBMCs. This TCR came from a human donor with multiple sclerosis. The chain carries TRBV11-2 and TRBJ1-1, with D hard to call. The CDR3 nucleotides read TGTGCCAGCAGCCCCTGGCCAGAAAGTTCCCCTGAAGCTTTCTTT. This gives the protein CASSPWPESSPEAFF.